Shown below are 23 T cell receptor beta chains from a single sample sequenced in a study of OX40 agonist ivuxolimab in advanced cancers. Profiling relied on immunoSEQ multiplex PCR, and the TCRdb table lists in-frame clones only, not all of them. The table shows 80,000 to 130,000 clones, with 90% occurring only once. Sequenced material: CD4+ or CD8+ T cells sorted from blood, taken in a trial of the OX40 agonist ivuxolimab. These receptor sequences come from an adult with an advanced solid tumor such as melanoma, head and neck, liver or kidney cancer.

This clone was counted a few times. The chain joins TRBV7-9 to TRBJ1-1; D remains ambiguous. Germline V gene sequence: CDR1 SEHNR, CDR2 FQNEAQ (reference sequence). This CDR3 spans 13 amino acids. V was clipped by 5 bases and J by 2 bases, with 9 bases between them. CDR3: CASSQRTNTEAFF. The CDR3 nucleotides are TGTGCCAGCAGCCAACGGACCAACACTGAAGCTTTCTTT. Using reference TRBV7-9 and TRBJ1-1 for the parts outside the CDR3, the full variable domain is DTGVSQNPRHKITKRGQNVTFRCDPISEHNRLYWYRQTLGQGPEFLTYFQNEAQLEKSRLLSDRFSAERPKGSFSTLEIQRTEQGDSAMYLCASSQRTNTEAFFGQGTRLTVV.

The chain joins TRBV7-2 to TRBJ2-1; 12 bases are a match to TRBD1. With 1 base clipped from V and 6 bases from J, the junction kept 4 bases outside the gene matches. This CDR3 has 16 residues. CDR1 SGHTA and CDR2 FQGNSA come from the germline V gene. CDR3 sequence (DNA): TGTGCCAGCAGCTTAGTCGGGACAGGGGGCGCCAATGAGCAGTTCTTC. Protein sequence: CASSLVGTGGANEQFF.

J is TRBJ2-1 and V is TRBV15; tentatively, D is TRBD1 or TRBD2 (6 bases each). Per the germline V gene, CDR1 is LNHNV and CDR2 is YYDKDF (reference sequence). Trimming cost V 5 bases and J 4 bases, with 15 bases left between them. The CDR3 runs 15 residues. The CDR3 DNA reads as TGTGCCACCAGCCCCTCCGGGGGCGCGTACAATGAGCAGTTCTTC. Amino acids: CATSPSGGAYNEQFF.

As for this clone: This CDR3 is also generated by other DNA sequences in the sample. The chain employs TRBV7-2 and TRBJ2-1; the match to TRBD2 covers 8 bases. With V trimmed by 1 base and J by 3 bases, 2 bases remained unmatched. In germline, CDR1 is SGHTA, CDR2 FQGNSA. The CDR3 covers 15 residues. DNA of the CDR3: TGTGCCAGCAGCTTAGTCACTAGCGGCTACAATGAGCAGTTCTTC. This gives the protein CASSLVTSGYNEQFF.

A few counts support this clone. The chain has TRBV4-1 and TRBJ1-5; the D is unclear. Looked up from germline, CDR1 is MGHRA and CDR2 is YSYEKL. The ends were cut back, 1 base at V and 1 base at J, with 8 bases in the middle. CDR3 length equals 15 residues. In nucleotides, the CDR3 is TGCGCCAGCAGCCAAGGTGGGCTAAGCAATCAGCCCCAGCATTTT. Translating it yields CASSQGGLSNQPQHF.

The chain is built from TRBV29-1 and TRBJ2-5; D might be TRBD2 (5 bases). Germline V gene lookup returns CDR1 SQVTM and CDR2 ANQGSEA. Trimming left V 0 bases short and J 9 bases short, with 8 bases between. This CDR3 comprises 11 residues. The CDR3 region is CSVEDSRAQYF. CDR3 sequence (DNA): TGCAGCGTTGAAGATTCGAGGGCCCAGTACTTC.

V and J are TRBV19 and TRBJ2-2; D call uncertain. The CDR3 has 14 residues. Germline V gives CDR1 LNHDA, CDR2 SQIVND (reference sequence). With 3 bases removed from V and 0 bases from J, the gap between germline ends came to 5 bases. The DNA of the CDR3 is TGTGCCAGTAGTATCGTCGCGAACACCGGGGAGCTGTTTTTT. Protein sequence: CASSIVANTGELFF.

This sequence joins TRBV11-2 and TRBJ1-1; D is unresolved. Trimming removed 3 bases at V and 0 bases at J, with 5 bases between. The CDR3 is made up of 13 amino acids. The germline gives CDR1 SGHAT, CDR2 FQNNGV. Here the CDR3 DNA reads TGTGCCAGCAGCTTGGCCATGAACACTGAAGCTTTCTTT. As protein: CASSLAMNTEAFF.

This chain uses TRBV6-6 with TRBJ2-4; weak D call: TRBD2 (5 bases). The CDR3 extends over 16 amino acids. With 4 bases removed from V and 0 bases from J, the gap between germline ends came to 13 bases. Germline V gene lookup returns CDR1 MNHNY and CDR2 SVGAGI (reference sequence). The CDR3 DNA reads TGTGCCAGCAGTTCCCCCTCCGGGATAGCCAAAAACATTCAGTACTTC. Translated, it gives CASSSPSGIAKNIQYF.

This chain connects TRBV9 to TRBJ2-1; 9 bases match TRBD1. The CDR3 is 16 amino acids. The germline V gene has CDR1 SGDLS and CDR2 YYNGEE. Unmatched junction bases numbered 5, after V lost 1 base and J lost 3 bases. The CDR3: CASSVTAGQGYNEQFF. The CDR3 DNA reads as TGTGCCAGCAGCGTAACGGCGGGACAGGGCTACAATGAGCAGTTCTTC.

The chain employs TRBV6-4 and TRBJ1-3; a possible D gene is TRBD1 (6 bases). The CDR3 consists of 15 residues. Germline V gene lookup returns CDR1 MRHNA and CDR2 SNTAGT. With 4 bases removed from V and 2 bases from J, the gap between germline ends came to 12 bases. For the CDR3, the DNA is TGTGCCAGCAGTGTGTCACAGGGCCCTGGAAACACCATATATTTT. Residues: CASSVSQGPGNTIYF.

This chain links TRBV7-2 with TRBJ2-7; D might be TRBD1 (6 bases). Germline assignment: CDR1 SGHTA and CDR2 FQGNSA. The V end lost 3 bases, the J end lost 4 bases, and 16 bases lay between the germline ends. The CDR3 length is 15 residues. DNA for the CDR3: TGTGCCAGCAGCTTCACCGCAGGGGATTTTTACGAGCAGTACTTC. Its protein is CASSFTAGDFYEQYF. Using reference TRBV7-2 and TRBJ2-7 for the parts outside the CDR3, the full variable domain is GAGVSQSPSNKVTEKGKDVELRCDPISGHTALYWYRQSLGQGLEFLIYFQGNSAPDKSGLPSDRFSAERTGGSVSTLTIQRTQQEDSAVYLCASSFTAGDFYEQYFGPGTRLTVT.

The rearrangement uses TRBV6-1 and TRBJ2-1; 7 nucleotides agree with TRBD2. Germline V gene lookup returns CDR1 MNHNS and CDR2 SASEGT. This CDR3 has 14 residues. The V gene end was trimmed by 4 bases and the J gene end by 2 bases; junction bases not matched to a gene: 2. CDR3 region: CASSVRETYNEQFF. The CDR3, as DNA: TGTGCCAGCAGTGTGCGGGAGACCTACAATGAGCAGTTCTTC.

This sequence joins TRBV19 and TRBJ1-1; D is ambiguous. The CDR3 is 13 residues long. Germline values: CDR1 LNHDA, CDR2 SQIVND (reference sequence). The germline V and J ends were trimmed by 4 bases and 1 base, with 7 bases remaining between them. The CDR3 sequence is CASSTQRNTEAFF. The CDR3 DNA sequence: TGTGCCAGTAGTACTCAAAGGAACACTGAAGCTTTCTTT.

This clone was seen only a few times. The chain recombines TRBV28 with TRBJ1-2; D may be TRBD1 (6 bases). Germline V gives CDR1 MDHEN, CDR2 SYDVKM. The V end lost 6 bases, the J end lost 9 bases, and 23 bases lay between the germline ends. This CDR3 is 15 amino acids long. CDR3 residues: CASSPRTERTWRYTF. The CDR3 bases are TGTGCCAGCAGCCCTAGGACAGAGAGGACTTGGCGCTACACCTTC.

This chain joins TRBV9 and TRBJ1-3, with D unclear. V shed 0 bases and J shed 2 bases, with 6 bases lying between them. Germline loops: CDR1 SGDLS, CDR2 YYNGEE. This CDR3 contains 14 residues. The CDR3 protein is CASSVEGAGNTIYF. For the CDR3, the DNA is TGTGCCAGCAGCGTAGAGGGTGCTGGAAACACCATATATTTT.

The J gene is TRBJ2-3, the V gene TRBV7-8, with D perhaps assigned TRBD1 or TRBD2 (5 bases each). CDR3 length: 14 amino acids. Germline V CDR1 and CDR2: SGHVS, FQNEAQ. V lost 5 bases, J lost 1 base, and 10 bases lay in between. For the CDR3, the DNA is TGTGCCAGCAGCCGCCGGGACGGCACAGATACGCAGTATTTT. Translated, it gives CASSRRDGTDTQYF.

The chain uses TRBV19 and TRBJ2-7; D is uncertain. The germline V gene encodes CDR1 LNHDA and CDR2 SQIVND (reference sequence). V was cut by 6 bases and J by 3 bases, with 12 bases left in between. The CDR3 is made up of 13 amino acids. The CDR3 protein is CASSGGWDYEQYF. DNA for the CDR3: TGTGCCAGTAGCGGCGGTTGGGACTACGAGCAGTACTTC.

The chain carries TRBV14 and TRBJ2-3; D gene uncertain. CDR1 and CDR2 (germline): SGHDN, FVKESK. The V end lost 1 base, the J end lost 5 bases, and 4 bases lay between the germline ends. The CDR3 length is 12 residues. CDR3 nucleotide sequence: TGTGCCAGCAGCCAAGCAGGAGATACGCAGTATTTT. Translating gives CASSQAGDTQYF. Full variable domain (rest looked up from reference TRBV14 and TRBJ2-3): EAGVTQFPSHSVIEKGQTVTLRCDPISGHDNLYWYRRVMGKEIKFLLHFVKESKQDESGMPNNRFLAERTGGTYSTLKVQPAELEDSGVYFCASSQAGDTQYFGPGTRLTVL.

The chain has TRBV7-2 and TRBJ2-3; 10 bases are shared with TRBD2. This CDR3 is 17 amino acids long. CDR1 and CDR2 from the germline V gene are SGHTA and FQGNSA. Unmatched junction bases numbered 8, after V lost 1 base and J lost 4 bases. This chain's CDR3 is CASSLVALAGVPDTQYF. CDR3 DNA sequence: TGTGCCAGCAGCTTAGTCGCGCTAGCGGGAGTCCCAGATACGCAGTATTTT.

This clone was seen just once. The chain uses TRBV15 and TRBJ2-4; D remains unclear. This CDR3 region has 14 residues. The V end lost 5 bases, the J end lost 0 bases, and 8 bases lay between the germline ends. CDR1 is LNHNV and CDR2 is YYDKDF in the germline V gene (reference sequence). The CDR3 bases are TGTGCCACCAGCTTTCGACTAGCCAAAAACATTCAGTACTTC. Translating gives CATSFRLAKNIQYF. Looking up the rest from reference TRBV15 and TRBJ2-4 gives the full variable domain: DAMVIQNPRYQVTQFGKPVTLSCSQTLNHNVMYWYQQKSSQAPKLLFHYYDKDFNNEADTPDNFQSRRPNTSFCFLDIRSPGLGDTAMYLCATSFRLAKNIQYFGAGTRLSVL.

This chain uses TRBV10-1 with TRBJ2-2; 8 positions match TRBD1. The V and J ends lost 3 bases and 1 base, in that order; junction bases with no gene match: 4. Germline-derived CDR1 and CDR2 are WNHNN and SYGVQD (reference sequence). This CDR3 region has 16 residues. CDR3 sequence (DNA): TGCGCCAGCAGTGATACCGGGACAGGGAACACCGGGGAGCTGTTTTTT. It translates to CASSDTGTGNTGELFF.

The chain combines TRBV11-2 with TRBJ1-1, with D tentatively TRBD1 (5 bases). This CDR3 contains 15 residues. V was cut by 3 bases and J by 0 bases, with 11 bases left in between. CDR1 is SGHAT, CDR2 FQNNGV, per germline. The CDR3 nucleotides are TGTGCCAGCAGCTTCGGGGGTGCCATGAACACTGAAGCTTTCTTT. Its translation: CASSFGGAMNTEAFF.